This TCR beta chain was captured by sequencing in a study of blood T cells in healthy people across ages. The J segment lost 1 base and the V segment lost 3 bases, leaving 5 bases of the junction unmatched. Germline assignment: CDR1 MGHRA and CDR2 YSYEKL. This CDR3 region has 16 residues. With a J-beta primer mix and a sample-barcoded 5' primer, a second PCR ran about 7 to 11 cycles. TCRdb redid the calling of the 5' RACE reads with MiXCR, one entry per CDR3 protein. The sample holds approximately 780,000 distinct CDR3 sequences, 20% to 30% seen once. This clonotype appeared a single time. These sequences were also reported in another study, on T cells of mothers and their children.

The sequence derives from a boy between 5 and 17 years old in good health. Sequencing used blood. The rearrangement uses TRBV4-1 and TRBJ2-3; 9 bases line up with TRBD2. The DNA of the CDR3 is TGCGCCAGCAGCCACCTGACTAGCGGCCGCACAGATACGCAGTATTTT. As protein: CASSHLTSGRTDTQYF.